The 2 T cell receptor beta chains below all came from one sample that was sequenced in a study of T cells in Graves' hyperthyroidism and ophthalmopathy. Authors of the study amplified TCR beta CDR3 regions from RNA transcripts. TCR CDR3 regions were first amplified by RT-PCR with HTBI primers. One entry per CDR3 protein, called by TCRdb with MiXCR from the multiplex PCR reads. The table includes roughly 350,000 distinct CDR3 sequences, 13% to 15% detected once. Source material: blood. The receptors here all came from a woman in her twenties or thirties with Graves' ophthalmopathy.

To note about this clonotype: A junction boundary mismatches the germline segment, possibly from a read error. The chain combines TRBV6-6 with TRBJ1-6, with D unclear. The CDR3 covers 12 residues. Germline assignment: CDR1 MNHNY and CDR2 SVGAGI (reference sequence). CDR3 residues: CASSYYSSPLHF. The CDR3 nucleotides are TGTGCCAGCAGTTACTATAGTTCACCCCTCCACTTT.

This sequence joins TRBV4-2 and TRBJ1-6; D is ambiguous. The ends were cut back, 0 bases at V and 19 bases at J, with 16 bases in the middle. Germline V gene sequence: CDR1 LGHNA, CDR2 YNFKEQ. The CDR3 length is 13 residues. CDR3 loop: CASSQDGEQPFHF. The CDR3 nucleotides are TGTGCCAGCAGCCAAGATGGAGAACAGCCTTTTCACTTT.